This T cell receptor beta chain derives from a study of T cell changes during pregnancy in multiple sclerosis. The method was immunoSEQ multiplex PCR; TCRdb's version includes in-frame clones alone and lacks a portion of them. The table lists 60,000 to 70,000 clones, roughly 89% of them singletons. The CDR3 is 14 amino acids. In germline, CDR1 is MRHNA, CDR2 SNTAGT. J was trimmed by 6 bases and V by 5 bases; bases with no gene match: 4. The sample in question was peripheral blood, obtained after pregnancy. V and J are TRBV6-4 and TRBJ1-6; 7 bases map to TRBD1. The TCR was taken from a female donor in good health, enrolled as a control in a pregnancy study. The CDR3 region is CASSSGTANSPLHF. As DNA, the CDR3 is TGTGCCAGCAGTTCCGGGACAGCTAATTCACCCCTCCACTTT.